This TCR beta chain was profiled in a study of T cell clonotyping in hematopoietic cell transplantation. Sequencing used immunoSEQ multiplex PCR; TCRdb keeps in-frame clones, though not all of them. The sample carries about 50,000 clones, 65% to 90% recorded once. Per germline, CDR1 MDHEN and CDR2 SYDVKM. Unmatched junction bases numbered 14, after V lost 3 bases and J lost 4 bases. CDR3 length: 17 amino acids. This clone showed up just once. What it binds is unknown. Time point denoted: recipient sample about 28 days before transplant, after cytoreduction. Study outcomes and limitations: After transplant, recipient diversity fell while pathologically expanded clonotypes grew through day 180. Few recipient clonotypes overlapped donors; over 97% were de novo at given depth.

This chain connects TRBV28 to TRBJ2-7; TRBD1 agrees at 8 bases. The sequenced sample was peripheral blood mononuclear cells, obtained before stem cell transplant. This TCR was sampled from a man in his fifties or sixties with biphenotypic leukemia. Some clones in this sample may be carry-over from other donors' samples. The DNA of the CDR3 is TGTGCCAGCAGTTTTAGATCTTGGACAGGGAAACTATACGAGCAGTACTTC. Protein sequence: CASSFRSWTGKLYEQYF.